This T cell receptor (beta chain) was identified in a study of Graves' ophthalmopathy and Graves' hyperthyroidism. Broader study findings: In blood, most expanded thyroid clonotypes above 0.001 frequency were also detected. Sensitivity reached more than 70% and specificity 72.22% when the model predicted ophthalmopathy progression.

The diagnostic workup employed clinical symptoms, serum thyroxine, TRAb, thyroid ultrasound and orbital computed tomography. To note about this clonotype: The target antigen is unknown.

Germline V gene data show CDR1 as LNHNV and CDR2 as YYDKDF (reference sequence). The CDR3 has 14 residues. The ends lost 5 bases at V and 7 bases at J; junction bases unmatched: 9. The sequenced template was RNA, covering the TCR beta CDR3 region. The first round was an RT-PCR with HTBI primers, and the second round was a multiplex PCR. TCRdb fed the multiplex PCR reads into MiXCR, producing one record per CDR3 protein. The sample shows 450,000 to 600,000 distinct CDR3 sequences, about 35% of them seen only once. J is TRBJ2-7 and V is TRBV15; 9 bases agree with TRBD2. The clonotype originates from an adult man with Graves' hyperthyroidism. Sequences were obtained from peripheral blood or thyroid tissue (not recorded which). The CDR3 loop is CATSVRGGLNEQYF. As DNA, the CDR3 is TGTGCCACCAGCGTGCGGGGGGGCTTAAATGAGCAGTACTTC.